This TCR beta chain was recovered during a study of blood T cell repertoires in COVID-19. Study in general: The analysed material was cDNA or gDNA that came from T cells, B-cell-depleted T cells, or PBMCs.

How the authors handled the data: It was from reference gene primer amplification that nucleated cell counts were estimated. Here immunoSEQ multiplex PCR was the method, and the copy in TCRdb shows in-frame clones only, minus some. V, J and clone size were drawn from that table, and D and trimming were deduced from the DNA. This sample has approximately 190,000 clones, with around four fifths found just once. The ends lost 2 bases at V and 4 bases at J; junction bases unmatched: 2. CDR1 SEHNR and CDR2 FQNEAQ come from the germline V gene (reference sequence). The CDR3 has 14 amino acids. This chain links TRBV7-9 with TRBJ1-3, with 7 bases fitting TRBD1. The sequenced sample was peripheral blood. This clonotype was sampled from a man aged 25 to 40 with active or convalescent COVID-19. The chain's CDR3 is CASSLRGHGNTIYF. Here the CDR3 DNA reads TGTGCCAGCAGCTTAAGGGGGCACGGAAACACCATATATTTT.